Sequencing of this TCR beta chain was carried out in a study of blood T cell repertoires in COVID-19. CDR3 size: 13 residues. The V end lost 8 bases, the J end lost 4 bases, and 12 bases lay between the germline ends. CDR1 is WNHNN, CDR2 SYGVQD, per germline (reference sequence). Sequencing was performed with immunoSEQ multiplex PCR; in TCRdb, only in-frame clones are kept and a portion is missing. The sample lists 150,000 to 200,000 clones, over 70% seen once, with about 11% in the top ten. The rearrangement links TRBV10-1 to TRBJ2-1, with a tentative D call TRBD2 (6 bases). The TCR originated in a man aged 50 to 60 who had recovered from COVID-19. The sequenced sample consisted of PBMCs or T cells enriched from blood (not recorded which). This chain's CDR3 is CASSGTLYNEQFF. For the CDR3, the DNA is TGCGCCAGCTCCGGGACTTTATACAATGAGCAGTTCTTC.